This TCR beta chain derives from a study of blood T cells in healthy people across ages. Whole-study findings and limits: Researchers said unsorted PBMCs prevented a conclusive naive versus antigen-experienced comparison.

There are a few counts of this clonotype. Its antigen remains unidentified. Trimming left V 6 bases short and J 1 base short, with 9 bases between. CDR3 length: 13 residues. CDR1 and CDR2 (germline): SGHTA, FQGTGA. Sample-barcoded 5' priming and a J-beta primer mix drove a second PCR of about 6 to 12 cycles. A tag from a template-switch adaptor with 12 random nucleotides marked each cDNA molecule. TCRdb recomputed calls from the 5' RACE reads with MiXCR, one row per CDR3 protein. The sample gives approximately 2,000,000 distinct CDR3 sequences, 35% to 50% of which show up once; around 23% is in the top ten. Total RNA, at least 6 micrograms per sample, was extracted from PBMCs.

The rearrangement links TRBV7-3 to TRBJ2-5; tentative D call: TRBD2 (6 bases). The sequence came from a human donor in good health. Sequenced input: blood. CDR3 protein: CASRSGLQETQYF. The CDR3, as DNA: TGTGCCAGCAGGTCGGGACTCCAAGAGACCCAGTACTTC.